The 10 T cell receptor beta chains reported below all come from one sample, sequenced in a study of blood T cell repertoires in COVID-19. The assay was immunoSEQ multiplex PCR, and TCRdb's table has in-frame clones only and misses some. Of tens of thousands of clones listed, about 85% are singletons. Sequencing input: peripheral blood. The receptors derive from a man at least 80 years old with acute or convalescent COVID-19.

The genes are TRBV9 and TRBJ1-5; TRBD1 might be the D (6 bases). Trimming left V 4 bases short and J 7 bases short, with 15 bases between. The CDR3 is made up of 14 amino acids. The V gene's germline CDR1 is SGDLS and CDR2 YYNGEE. Here the CDR3 reads CASSKQGSGQPQHF. The CDR3 DNA follows: TGTGCCAGCAGCAAACAGGGATCTGGGCAGCCCCAGCATTTT.

This clone was observed once. The genes are TRBV6-5 and TRBJ2-7; 7 bases match TRBD1. V trimming: 6 bases; J trimming: 6 bases; junction bases outside the gene matches: 8. CDR3 length equals 13 residues. Germline CDR1 MNHEY, CDR2 SVGAGI. CDR3 in amino acids: CASRPMGQFEQYF. The DNA for the CDR3 is TGTGCCAGCAGACCCATGGGACAGTTCGAGCAGTACTTC.

There are a few counts of this clone. V gene TRBV30 combines with J gene TRBJ2-7; 7 nucleotides align to TRBD1. V lost 6 bases, J lost 0 bases, and 8 bases stayed unmatched. The CDR3 loop spans 14 amino acids. Germline V gene sequence: CDR1 GTSNPN, CDR2 SVGIG (reference sequence). The CDR3 here is CACPRDSGSYEQYF. For the CDR3, the DNA is TGTGCCTGCCCCAGGGACAGTGGCTCCTACGAGCAGTACTTC.

The chain has TRBV13 and TRBJ2-3, with D possibly being TRBD2 (6 bases). This CDR3 is built from 15 residues. V shed 5 bases and J shed 4 bases, with 16 bases lying between them. The germline gives CDR1 PRHDT, CDR2 FYEKMQ (reference sequence). DNA of the CDR3: TGTGCCAGCAGCCCCCCGTTACGCGGGGCAGATACGCAGTATTTT. Residues: CASSPPLRGADTQYF. Supplemented by reference TRBV13 and TRBJ2-3, the full variable domain reads AAGVIQSPRHLIKEKRETATLKCYPIPRHDTVYWYQQGPGQDPQFLISFYEKMQSDKGSIPDRFSAQQFSDYHSELNMSSLELGDSALYFCASSPPLRGADTQYFGPGTRLTVL.

This chain links TRBV30 with TRBJ2-7; D ambiguous. Between the trimmed V and J ends, which lost 0 bases and 2 bases, there was a span of 8 bases. The CDR3 is made up of 13 amino acids. Germline-derived CDR1 and CDR2 are GTSNPN and SVGIG (reference sequence). CDR3 bases: TGTGCCTGGAGTGTCCAGGCCACCTACGAGCAGTACTTC. Its protein product is CAWSVQATYEQYF.

This clone was found once. The rearrangement uses TRBV6-5 and TRBJ1-2; D is uncertain. CDR1 MNHEY and CDR2 SVGAGI come from the germline V gene. V was trimmed by 6 bases and J by 4 bases, leaving 6 bases between them. The CDR3 consists of 11 residues. Here the CDR3 DNA reads TGTGCCAGCAGGGCCTCCTATGGCTACACCTTC. Translation: CASRASYGYTF.

The rearrangement uses TRBV29-1 and TRBJ1-3, with no clear D. Germline V gene sequence: CDR1 SQVTM, CDR2 ANQGSEA. Trimming removed 2 bases at V and 4 bases at J, with 9 bases between. This CDR3 has 13 amino acids. The CDR3 DNA follows: TGCAGCGTTGAACAGGTAGTAGGAAACACCATATATTTT. This gives the protein CSVEQVVGNTIYF.

J is TRBJ1-1 and V is TRBV12-3 or TRBV12-4; a possible D gene is TRBD1 (5 bases). The germline V and J ends were trimmed by 7 bases and 10 bases, with 16 bases remaining between them. This CDR3 has 12 amino acids. CDR3 DNA: TGTGCCAGCAACCTCAGGGAAGTGGGAGCTTTCTTT. Its translation: CASNLREVGAFF.

V gene TRBV6-5 combines with J gene TRBJ1-5, with a tentative D call TRBD1 (6 bases). The germline gives CDR1 MNHEY, CDR2 SVGAGI. Trimming took off 6 bases at V and 4 bases at J, with 10 bases between the two ends. This CDR3 contains 13 residues. The CDR3 spells CASSTTGNQPQHF. DNA for the CDR3: TGTGCCAGCAGCACAACAGGGAATCAGCCCCAGCATTTT.

The V call is TRBV6-5, the J call TRBJ1-2; D is possibly TRBD1 (5 bases). Per germline, CDR1 MNHEY and CDR2 SVGAGI. This CDR3 has 15 amino acids. V was pared by 6 bases and J by 4 bases, with 18 bases between. The CDR3 reads CASRGDFLALYGYTF. The DNA of the CDR3 is TGTGCCAGCAGGGGGGACTTTCTGGCCCTCTATGGCTACACCTTC.